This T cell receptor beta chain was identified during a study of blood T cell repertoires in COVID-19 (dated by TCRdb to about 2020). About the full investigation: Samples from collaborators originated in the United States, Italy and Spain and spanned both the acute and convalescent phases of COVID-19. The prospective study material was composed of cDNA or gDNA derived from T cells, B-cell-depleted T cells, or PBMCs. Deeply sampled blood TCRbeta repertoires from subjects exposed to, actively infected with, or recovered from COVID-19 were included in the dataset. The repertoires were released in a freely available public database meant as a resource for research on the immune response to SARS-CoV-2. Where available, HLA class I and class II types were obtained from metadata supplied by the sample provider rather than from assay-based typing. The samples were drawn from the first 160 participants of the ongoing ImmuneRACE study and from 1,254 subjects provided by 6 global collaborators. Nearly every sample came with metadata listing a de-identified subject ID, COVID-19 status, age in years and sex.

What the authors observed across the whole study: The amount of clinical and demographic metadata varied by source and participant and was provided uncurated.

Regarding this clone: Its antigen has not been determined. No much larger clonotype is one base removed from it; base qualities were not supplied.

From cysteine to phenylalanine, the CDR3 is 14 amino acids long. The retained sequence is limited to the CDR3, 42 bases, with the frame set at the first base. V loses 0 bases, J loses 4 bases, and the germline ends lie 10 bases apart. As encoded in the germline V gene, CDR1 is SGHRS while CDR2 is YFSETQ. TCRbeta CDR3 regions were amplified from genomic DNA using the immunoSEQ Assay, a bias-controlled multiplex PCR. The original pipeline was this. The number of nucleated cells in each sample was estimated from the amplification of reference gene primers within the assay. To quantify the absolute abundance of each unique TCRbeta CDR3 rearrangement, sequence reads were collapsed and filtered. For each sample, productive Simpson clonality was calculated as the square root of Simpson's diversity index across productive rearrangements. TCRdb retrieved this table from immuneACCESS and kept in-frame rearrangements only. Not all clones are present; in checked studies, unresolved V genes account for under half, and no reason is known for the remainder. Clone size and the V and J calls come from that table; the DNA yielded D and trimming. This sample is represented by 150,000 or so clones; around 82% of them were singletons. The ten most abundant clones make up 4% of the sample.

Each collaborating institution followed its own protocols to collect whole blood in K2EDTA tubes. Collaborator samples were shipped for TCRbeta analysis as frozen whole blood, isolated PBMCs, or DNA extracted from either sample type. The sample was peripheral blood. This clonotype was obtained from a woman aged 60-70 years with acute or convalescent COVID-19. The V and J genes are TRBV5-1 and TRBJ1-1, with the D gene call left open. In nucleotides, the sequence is TGCGCCAGCAGCTTGGGGGAGTACGGCACTGAAGCTTTCTTT. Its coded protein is CASSLGEYGTEAFF.